The clone carrying this T cell receptor beta chain has just a few counts. What it binds is not known. TCR beta libraries were prepared from cDNA with unique molecular identifiers. TCRdb re-analysed the PCR reads in MiXCR, keeping a single row per CDR3 protein. The sample lists fewer than 600,000 distinct CDR3 sequences, less than 45% occurring once. The sample is drawn from a study of post-analysis software for immune sequencing data. The study, taken as a whole, reports: For normalized Chao1 diversity, multiple sclerosis patients scored significantly lower than controls did. F-measure co-clustering was strong for batch-matched samples. Controls showed lower frequencies than patients for five or six TRBV segments, and TRBV5-6, TRBV5-1 and TRBV20-1 were among these.

This CDR3 is 14 amino acids long. Germline V lookup: CDR1 DFQATT, CDR2 SNEGSKA (reference sequence). J was trimmed by 4 bases and V by 5 bases; bases with no gene match: 5. The rearrangement joins TRBV20-1 to TRBJ2-1; the match to TRBD1 covers 10 bases. Source material: blood. This TCR derives from a girl between 5 and 17 years old with multiple sclerosis. CDR3 amino acids: CSASRDRGYNEQFF. CDR3 DNA sequence: TGCAGTGCTTCCCGGGACAGGGGTTACAATGAGCAGTTCTTC.